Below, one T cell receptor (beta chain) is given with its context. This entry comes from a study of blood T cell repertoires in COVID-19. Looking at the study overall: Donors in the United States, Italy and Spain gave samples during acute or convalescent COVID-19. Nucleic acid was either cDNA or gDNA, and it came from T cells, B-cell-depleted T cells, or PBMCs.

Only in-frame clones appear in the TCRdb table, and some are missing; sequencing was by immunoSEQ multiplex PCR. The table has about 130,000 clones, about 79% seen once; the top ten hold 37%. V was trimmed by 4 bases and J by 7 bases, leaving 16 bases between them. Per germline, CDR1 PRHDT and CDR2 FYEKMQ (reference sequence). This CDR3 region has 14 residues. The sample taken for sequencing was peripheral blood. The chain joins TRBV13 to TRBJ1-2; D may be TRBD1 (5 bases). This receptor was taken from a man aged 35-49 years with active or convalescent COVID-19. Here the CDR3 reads CASSSTRVRGGYTF. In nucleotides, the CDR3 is TGTGCCAGCAGCTCCACCAGGGTTCGAGGTGGCTACACCTTC. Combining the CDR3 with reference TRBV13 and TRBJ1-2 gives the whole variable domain AAGVIQSPRHLIKEKRETATLKCYPIPRHDTVYWYQQGPGQDPQFLISFYEKMQSDKGSIPDRFSAQQFSDYHSELNMSSLELGDSALYFCASSSTRVRGGYTFGSGTRLTVV.